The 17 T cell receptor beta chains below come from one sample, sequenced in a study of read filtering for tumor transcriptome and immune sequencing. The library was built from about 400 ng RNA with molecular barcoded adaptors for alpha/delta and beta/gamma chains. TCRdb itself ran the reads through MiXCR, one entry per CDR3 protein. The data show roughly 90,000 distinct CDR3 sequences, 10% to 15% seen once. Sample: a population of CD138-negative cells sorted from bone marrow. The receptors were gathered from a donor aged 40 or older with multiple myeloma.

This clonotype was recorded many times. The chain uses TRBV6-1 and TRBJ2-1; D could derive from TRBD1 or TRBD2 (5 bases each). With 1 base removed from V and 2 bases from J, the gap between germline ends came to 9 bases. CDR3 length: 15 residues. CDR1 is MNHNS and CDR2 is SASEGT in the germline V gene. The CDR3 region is CASSEGGYTYNEQFF. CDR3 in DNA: TGTGCCAGCAGTGAAGGGGGGTATACCTACAATGAGCAGTTCTTC.

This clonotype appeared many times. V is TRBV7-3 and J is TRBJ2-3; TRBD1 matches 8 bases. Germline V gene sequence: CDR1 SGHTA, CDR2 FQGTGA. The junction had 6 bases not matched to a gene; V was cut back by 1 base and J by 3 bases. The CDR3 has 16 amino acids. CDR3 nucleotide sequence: TGTGCCAGCAGCTTAAGACAGGGGCTGATGACAGATACGCAGTATTTT. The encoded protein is CASSLRQGLMTDTQYF.

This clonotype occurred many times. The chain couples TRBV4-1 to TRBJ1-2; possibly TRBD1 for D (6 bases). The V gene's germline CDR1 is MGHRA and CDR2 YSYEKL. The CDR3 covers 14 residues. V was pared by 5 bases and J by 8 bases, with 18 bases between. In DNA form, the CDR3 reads TGCGCCAGCAGCTGGGGTGGGGGCGTCCGGGGCTACACCTTC. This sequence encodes CASSWGGGVRGYTF.

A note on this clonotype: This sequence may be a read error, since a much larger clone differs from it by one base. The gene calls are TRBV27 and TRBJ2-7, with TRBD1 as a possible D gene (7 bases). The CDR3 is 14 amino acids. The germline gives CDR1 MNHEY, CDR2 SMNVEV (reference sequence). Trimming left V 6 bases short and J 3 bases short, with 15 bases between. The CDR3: CASRIAGGLYEQYF. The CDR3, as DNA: TGTGCCAGCAGGATCGCAGGGGGGCTCTACGAGCAGTACTTC.

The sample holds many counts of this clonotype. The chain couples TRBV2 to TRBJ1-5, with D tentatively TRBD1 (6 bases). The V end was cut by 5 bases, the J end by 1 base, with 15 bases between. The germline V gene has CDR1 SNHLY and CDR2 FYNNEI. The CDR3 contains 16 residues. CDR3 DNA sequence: TGTGCCAGCAGTAGCGGGGGACACGGAAGCAATCAGCCCCAGCATTTT. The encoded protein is CASSSGGHGSNQPQHF.

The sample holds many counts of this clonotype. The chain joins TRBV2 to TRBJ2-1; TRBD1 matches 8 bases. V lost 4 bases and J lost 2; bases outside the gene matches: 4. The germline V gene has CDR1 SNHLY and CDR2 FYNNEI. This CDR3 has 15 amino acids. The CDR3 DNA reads TGTGCCAGCAGTGCGGACAGGGCTGCCTACAATGAGCAGTTCTTC. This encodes CASSADRAAYNEQFF.

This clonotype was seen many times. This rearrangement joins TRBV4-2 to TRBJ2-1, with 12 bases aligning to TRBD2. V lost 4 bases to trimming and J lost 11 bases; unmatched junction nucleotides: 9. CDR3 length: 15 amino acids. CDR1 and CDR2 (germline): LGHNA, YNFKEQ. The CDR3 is CASSPPGLAGTKQFF. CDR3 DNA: TGTGCCAGCAGCCCCCCGGGACTAGCGGGTACGAAGCAGTTCTTC.

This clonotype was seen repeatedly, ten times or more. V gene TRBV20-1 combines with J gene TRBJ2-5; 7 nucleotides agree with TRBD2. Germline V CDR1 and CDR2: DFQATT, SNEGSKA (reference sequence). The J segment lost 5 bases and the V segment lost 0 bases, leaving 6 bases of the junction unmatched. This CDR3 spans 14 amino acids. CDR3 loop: CSAREELAIETQYF. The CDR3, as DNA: TGCAGTGCTAGAGAAGAACTAGCGATCGAGACCCAGTACTTC.

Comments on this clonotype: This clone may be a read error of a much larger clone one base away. The CDR3 protein is CASEASYELYF. DNA for the CDR3: TGTGCCAGCGAAGCGTCTTACGAGCTGTATTTC. V usage is TRBV7-9 and J usage is TRBJ2-7; D remains unclear. This CDR3 comprises 11 residues. The germline CDR1 and CDR2 sequences are SEHNR and FQNEAQ (reference sequence).

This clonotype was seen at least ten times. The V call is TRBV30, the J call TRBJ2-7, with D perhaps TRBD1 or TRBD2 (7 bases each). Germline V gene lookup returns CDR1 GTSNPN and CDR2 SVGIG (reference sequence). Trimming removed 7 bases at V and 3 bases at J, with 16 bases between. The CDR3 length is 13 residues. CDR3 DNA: TGTGCCTCTCAGGGGGGAGGGGGCTACGAGCAGTACTTC. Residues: CASQGGGGYEQYF.

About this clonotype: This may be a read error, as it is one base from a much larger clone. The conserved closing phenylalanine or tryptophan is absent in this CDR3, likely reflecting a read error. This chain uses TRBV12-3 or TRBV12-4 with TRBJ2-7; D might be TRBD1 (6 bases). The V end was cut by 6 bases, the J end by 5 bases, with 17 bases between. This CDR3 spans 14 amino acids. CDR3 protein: CASREQGPSHEQYS. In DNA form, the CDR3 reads TGTGCCAGCAGGGAACAGGGCCCTTCCCACGAGCAGTACTCC.

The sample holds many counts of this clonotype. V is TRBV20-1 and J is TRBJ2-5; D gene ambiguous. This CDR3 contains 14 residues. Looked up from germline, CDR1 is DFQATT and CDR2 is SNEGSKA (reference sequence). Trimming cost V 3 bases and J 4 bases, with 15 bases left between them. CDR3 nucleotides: TGCAGTGCTAGGGACCGTCTCAAGGGAGAGACCCAGTACTTC. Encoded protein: CSARDRLKGETQYF.

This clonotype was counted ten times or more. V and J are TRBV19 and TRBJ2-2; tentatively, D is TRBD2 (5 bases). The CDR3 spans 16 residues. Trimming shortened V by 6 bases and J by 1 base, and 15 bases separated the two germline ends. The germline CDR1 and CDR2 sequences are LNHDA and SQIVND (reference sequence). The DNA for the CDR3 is TGTGCCAGTAGATCCCCCCCCGGACTGAACACCGGGGAGCTGTTTTTT. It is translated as CASRSPPGLNTGELFF.

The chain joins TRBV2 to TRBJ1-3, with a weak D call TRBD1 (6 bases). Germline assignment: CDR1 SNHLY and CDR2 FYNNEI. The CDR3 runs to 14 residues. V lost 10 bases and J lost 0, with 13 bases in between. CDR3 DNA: TGTGCCACCTCGGGACACTTCTCTGGAAACACCATATATTTT. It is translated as CATSGHFSGNTIYF.

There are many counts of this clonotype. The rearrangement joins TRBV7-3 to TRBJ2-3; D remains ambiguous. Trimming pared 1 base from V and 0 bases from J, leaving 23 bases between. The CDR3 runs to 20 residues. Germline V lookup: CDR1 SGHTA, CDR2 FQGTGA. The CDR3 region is CASSLKPQSGSPSSTDTQYF. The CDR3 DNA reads TGTGCCAGCAGCTTAAAACCCCAAAGTGGTAGCCCATCCAGCACAGATACGCAGTATTTT.

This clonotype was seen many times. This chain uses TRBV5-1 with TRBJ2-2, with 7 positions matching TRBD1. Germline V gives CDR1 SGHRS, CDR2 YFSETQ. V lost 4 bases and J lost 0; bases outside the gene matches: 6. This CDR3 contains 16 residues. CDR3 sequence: CASSPQTGTNTGELFF. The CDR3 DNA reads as TGCGCCAGCAGCCCTCAGACAGGGACGAACACCGGGGAGCTGTTTTTT.

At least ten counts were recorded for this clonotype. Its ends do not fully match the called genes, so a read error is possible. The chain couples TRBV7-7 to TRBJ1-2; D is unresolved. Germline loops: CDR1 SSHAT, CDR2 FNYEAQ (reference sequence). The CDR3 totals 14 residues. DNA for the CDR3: TGTGCTAGCAGCTTAAGGAGGCGCCGCTATGGCTACACCTTC. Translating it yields CASSLRRRRYGYTF.